The following is a T cell receptor beta chain sequence with its context. Its antigen is currently unknown. The data were produced by immunoSEQ multiplex PCR, yet TCRdb's version contains in-frame clones alone and is incomplete. The sample lists about 100,000 clones, about 90% occurring once. The data derive from a study of identifying expanded T cells in peripheral blood. Study-wide findings and caveats: Clone count variance between roughly 2-week samples rose with total template count.

During the collection period, no donor immune events like infections were recorded. Unmatched junction bases numbered 3, after V lost 9 bases and J lost 1 base. CDR1 and CDR2 (germline): ENHRY, SYGVKD. The CDR3 sequence is 13 residues long. The TCR sequence derives from a person between 18 and 69 years old in good health. The specimen was blood. V is TRBV10-3 and J is TRBJ2-3, with 8 bases matching TRBD2. The chain's CDR3 is CAMGRGGTDTQYF. DNA for the CDR3: TGTGCCATGGGGCGGGGGGGCACAGATACGCAGTATTTT.